The clone carrying this T cell receptor (beta chain) has just a few counts. No antigen is known for it. RNA transcripts served as the template for amplifying TCR beta CDR3 regions. During a first-round RT-PCR of the TCR CDR3, the HTBI primer set was used. TCRdb processed the multiplex PCR reads anew with MiXCR; each CDR3 protein has one entry. The profile shows 500,000 to 550,000 distinct CDR3 sequences, roughly 20% of them singletons. The data derive from a study of T cells in Graves' hyperthyroidism and ophthalmopathy. Study-wide findings and caveats: Ophthalmopathy cases were set apart from stable hyperthyroidism by a 13 V-J model. Most thyroid clonotypes expanded above 0.001 were also detected in blood.

Sequences were obtained from blood. The TCR sequence derives from a man between 18 and 35 years old with Graves' hyperthyroidism.

The CDR3 DNA is TGTGCCAGCTCACCACGGACCCAGGGGGACACTGAAGCTTTCTTT. Its translation: CASSPRTQGDTEAFF. The chain has TRBV18 and TRBJ1-1; TRBD1 agrees at 7 bases. Losses at the gene ends were 1 base for V and 3 bases for J; bases not matched to a gene: 5. The CDR3 covers 15 residues. The germline gives CDR1 KGHSH, CDR2 LQKENI.